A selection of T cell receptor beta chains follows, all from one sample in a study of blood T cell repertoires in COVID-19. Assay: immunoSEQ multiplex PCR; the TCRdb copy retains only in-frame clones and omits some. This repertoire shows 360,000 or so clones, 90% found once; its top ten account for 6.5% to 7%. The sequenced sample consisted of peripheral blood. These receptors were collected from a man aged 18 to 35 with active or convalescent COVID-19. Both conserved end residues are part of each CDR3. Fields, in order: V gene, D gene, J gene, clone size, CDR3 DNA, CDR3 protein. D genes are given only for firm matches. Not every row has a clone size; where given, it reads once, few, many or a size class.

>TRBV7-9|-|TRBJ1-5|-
TGTGCCAGCAGCTTAGGAGACACCCCAGATCAGCCCCAGCATTTT
CASSLGDTPDQPQHF
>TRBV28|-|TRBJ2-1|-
TGTGCCAGCAGTTTATCTAGAAATGAGCAGTTCTTC
CASSLSRNEQFF
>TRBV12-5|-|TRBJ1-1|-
TGTGCTAGTGGTTTTATTGTCGGGGACATGAACACTGAAGCTTTCTTT
CASGFIVGDMNTEAFF
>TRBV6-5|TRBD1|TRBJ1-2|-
TGTGCCAGCAATCCCGGGACAGGCTATGGCTACACCTTC
CASNPGTGYGYTF
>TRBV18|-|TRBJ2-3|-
TGTGCCAGCTCCGTCACAGATACGCAGTATTTT
CASSVTDTQYF
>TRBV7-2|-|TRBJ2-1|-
TGTGCCAGCGGACGGAGGGCGGGCTACAATGAGCAGTTCTTC
CASGRRAGYNEQFF
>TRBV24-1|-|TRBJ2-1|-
TGTGCCACCAGTGAGAACCTGATTTCAGGGGAGCAGTTCTTC
CATSENLISGEQFF
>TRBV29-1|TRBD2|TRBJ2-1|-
TGCAGCGGGGAGGGTTCTCGGGCGTTCAATGAGCAGTTCTTC
CSGEGSRAFNEQFF
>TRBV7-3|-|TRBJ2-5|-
TGTGCCAGCAGCTTAATGGGCAGCCAAGAGACCCAGTACTTC
CASSLMGSQETQYF
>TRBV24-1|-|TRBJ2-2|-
TGTGCCACCTCTCGGAGAACCGCCGGGGAGCTGTTTTTT
CATSRRTAGELFF
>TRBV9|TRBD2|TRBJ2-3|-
TGTGCCAGCAGCGGAAATAGCGGGGACTACACAGATACGCAGTATTTT
CASSGNSGDYTDTQYF
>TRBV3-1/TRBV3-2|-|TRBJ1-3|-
TGTGCCAGCACCGAGATCGGGGTTGGAAACACCATATATTTT
CASTEIGVGNTIYF
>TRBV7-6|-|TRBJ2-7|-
TGTGCCAGCAGCCCACCAGGAACGCGGGACGAGCAGTACTTC
CASSPPGTRDEQYF
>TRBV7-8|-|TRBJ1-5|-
TGTGCCAGCAGCTCCACAGGGAATCAGCCCCAGCATTTT
CASSSTGNQPQHF
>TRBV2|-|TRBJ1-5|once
TGTGCCAGCAGTTTCAGCGCAGTTAAGCCCCAGCATTTT
CASSFSAVKPQHF
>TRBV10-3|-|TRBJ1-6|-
TGTGCCATCCGGGGAGGGAGTTCACCCCTCCACTTT
CAIRGGSSPLHF
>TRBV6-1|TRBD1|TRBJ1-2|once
TGTGCCAGCAGTGAAGTACAGGGGGCTGGCTACACCTTC
CASSEVQGAGYTF
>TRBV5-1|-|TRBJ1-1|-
TGCGCCAGCAGCTTACACGGACAGATGAACACTGAAGCTTTCTTT
CASSLHGQMNTEAFF
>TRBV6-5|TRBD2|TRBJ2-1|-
TGTGCCAGCCCTAGGGAAGCGGGAGCCCCTACTGAGCAGTTCTTC
CASPREAGAPTEQFF
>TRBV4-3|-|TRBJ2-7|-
TGCGCCAGCAGCCCTCGACAGGCCAACTACGAGCAGTACTTC
CASSPRQANYEQYF
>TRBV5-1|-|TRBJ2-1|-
TGCGCCAGCAGCTTAGGTATCGGGACTCCCTTAGGGCATGAGCAGTTCTTC
CASSLGIGTPLGHEQFF
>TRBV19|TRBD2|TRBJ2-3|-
TGTGCCAGTAGTGACCCTCAAACTAGCGGGGGAACAGATACGCAGTATTTT
CASSDPQTSGGTDTQYF
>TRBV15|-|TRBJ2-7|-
TGTGCCACCAGCAGACGAAGGACAGAGAGCTCCTACGAGCAGTACTTC
CATSRRRTESSYEQYF
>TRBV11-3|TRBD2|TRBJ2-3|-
TGTGCCAGCAGCTTAGAGGGGGAGACTAGCGGGAGTGGTACAGATACGCAGTATTTT
CASSLEGETSGSGTDTQYF
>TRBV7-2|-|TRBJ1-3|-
TGTGCCAGCAGTATAGTATTGGGGCTCTCTGGAAACACCATATATTTT
CASSIVLGLSGNTIYF
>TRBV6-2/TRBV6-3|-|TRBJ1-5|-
TGTGCCAGCAGTTACTACAGGGCCGATCAGCCCCAGCATTTT
CASSYYRADQPQHF
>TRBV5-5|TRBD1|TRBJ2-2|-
TGTGCCAGCAGCTTAATCACAGGGGGGACCGGGGAGCTGTTTTTT
CASSLITGGTGELFF
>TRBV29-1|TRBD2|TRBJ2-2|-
TGCAGCGCACGGGTGGCGGGAGGTAACACCGGGGAGCTGTTTTTT
CSARVAGGNTGELFF
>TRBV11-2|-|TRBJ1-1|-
TGTGCCAGCAGACATAAGGGACTGGGGTTCGAAGCTTTCTTT
CASRHKGLGFEAFF
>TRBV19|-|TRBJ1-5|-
TGTGCCAGTAGTATGGTCCCCTACAATCAGCCCCAGCATTTT
CASSMVPYNQPQHF
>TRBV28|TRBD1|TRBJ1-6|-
TGTGCCAGCAGTTTTCAACCCGGGACAGGGTATTCACCCCTCCACTTT
CASSFQPGTGYSPLHF
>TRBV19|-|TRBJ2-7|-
TGTGCCACCGGGACTGGCGAGCTGATCTACGAGCAGTACTTC
CATGTGELIYEQYF
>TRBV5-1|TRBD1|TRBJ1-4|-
TGCGCCAGCAGTCGGACAGGCGAAAAACTGTTTTTT
CASSRTGEKLFF
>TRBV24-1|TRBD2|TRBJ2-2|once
TGTGCCACCAGTGACTACGGGGGGGGGACCTACACCGGGGAGCTGTTTTTT
CATSDYGGGTYTGELFF
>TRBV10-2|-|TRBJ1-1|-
TGCGCCAGCAGGGCCTGGGCAGGGCAGGATACTGAAGCTTTCTTT
CASRAWAGQDTEAFF
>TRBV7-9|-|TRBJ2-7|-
TGTGCCAGCAGCTTGCTATCGGGCTACGAGCAGTACTTC
CASSLLSGYEQYF
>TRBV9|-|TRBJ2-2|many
TGTGCCAGCAGCCCCCGGACATTCGCGAACACCGGGGAGCTGTTTTTT
CASSPRTFANTGELFF
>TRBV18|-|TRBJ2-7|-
TGTGCCAGCTCACCATCAGACAGGTCTTACTCCTACGAGCAGTACTTC
CASSPSDRSYSYEQYF
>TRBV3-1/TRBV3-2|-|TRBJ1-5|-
TGTGCCAGCAGCCAAGTATCGGGCAATCAGCCCCAGCATTTT
CASSQVSGNQPQHF
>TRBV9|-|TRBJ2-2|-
TGTGCCAGCAGCCCCCGGACTCTCAGCGCCGGGGAGCTGTTTTTT
CASSPRTLSAGELFF
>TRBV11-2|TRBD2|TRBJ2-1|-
TGTGCCAGCAGCGGGACTAGCGGGGGTTACAATGAGCAGTTCTTC
CASSGTSGGYNEQFF
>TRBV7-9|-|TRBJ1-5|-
TGTGCCAGCAGCTTGACGGGTAATCAGCCCCAGCATTTT
CASSLTGNQPQHF
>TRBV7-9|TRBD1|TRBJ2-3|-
TGTGCCAGCAGCGGACAGGGCCCAGATACGCAGTATTTT
CASSGQGPDTQYF
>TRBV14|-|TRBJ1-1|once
TGTGTCACTGGGGGAGGGCCTGAAGCTTTCTTT
CVTGGGPEAFF
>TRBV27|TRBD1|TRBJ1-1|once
TGTGCCAGCGGAATAGGGGACAGATTGAACACTGAAGCTTTCTTT
CASGIGDRLNTEAFF
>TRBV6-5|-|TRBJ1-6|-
TGTGCCATCGGGGGGAAGGTCTCACCCCTCCACTTT
CAIGGKVSPLHF
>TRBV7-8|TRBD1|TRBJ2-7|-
TGTGCCAGCAATTCAGAGGGGGCAGTCCCCTCCTACGAGCAGTACTTC
CASNSEGAVPSYEQYF
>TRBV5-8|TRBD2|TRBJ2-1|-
TGTGCCAGCAGCTTGGCGGGAGCGGGGGCACAGTTCTTC
CASSLAGAGAQFF
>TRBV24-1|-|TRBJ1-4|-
TGTGCCACCAGTGATCCCCAGGATGAAAAACTGTTTTTT
CATSDPQDEKLFF
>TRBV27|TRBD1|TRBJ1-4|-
TGTGCCAGCAGTTTAGTCGGGACAGGGTATGTTGATGAAAAACTGTTTTTT
CASSLVGTGYVDEKLFF
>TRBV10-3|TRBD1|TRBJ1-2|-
TGTGCCACCGGGGACAGGTCATATGGCTACACCTTC
CATGDRSYGYTF
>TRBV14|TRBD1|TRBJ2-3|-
TGTGCCAGCAGCCAAGAGTATGGGACAGCTGTCGAATTCAAAATTACAGATACGCAGTATTTT
CASSQEYGTAVEFKITDTQYF
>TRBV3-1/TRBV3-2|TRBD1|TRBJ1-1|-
TGTGCCAGCAGCCGGACAGGCAGAACTGAAGCTTTCTTT
CASSRTGRTEAFF
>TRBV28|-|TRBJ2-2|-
TGTGCCAGCAGTCTAACCCGGGAGCTGTTTTTT
CASSLTRELFF
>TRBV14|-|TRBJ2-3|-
TGTGCCAGCAGCCAAGGGGGGCCGGTAGATACGCAGTATTTT
CASSQGGPVDTQYF
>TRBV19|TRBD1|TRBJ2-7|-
TGTGCCAGTAGTATTGGCTCCGGGACAGGGAGCTCCTACGAGCAGTACTTC
CASSIGSGTGSSYEQYF
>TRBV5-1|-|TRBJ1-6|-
TGCGCCAGCAGCTTGGTTAGTGGCGGGGATAATTCACCCCTCCACTTT
CASSLVSGGDNSPLHF